The T cell receptor (beta chain) described here comes from a study of T cell responses to AZD1222 COVID-19 vaccine. Germline assignment: CDR1 SGHTA and CDR2 FQGTGA. This CDR3 is 14 amino acids long. V lost 0 bases, J lost 5 bases, and 8 bases lay in between. Produced via immunoSEQ multiplex PCR; TCRdb's table is partial and in-frame only. The sample carries nearly 110,000 clones, 80% to 90% recorded once. The sequence came from an adult in good health. The genes are TRBV7-3 and TRBJ2-1; D remains ambiguous. This specimen consisted of peripheral blood, obtained on day 0 of AZD1222 vaccination. CDR3 nucleotides: TGTGCCAGCAGCTTAACCCGCCACGACAATGAGCAGTTCTTC. It translates to CASSLTRHDNEQFF.